This T cell receptor (beta chain) was captured in a study of blood T cells in healthy people across ages. Study conclusions and caveats: Measured against age, TCR beta diversity per million T cells decreased in a roughly linear manner. With unsorted PBMCs, a conclusive comparison of naive versus antigen-experienced cells was not possible.

Between the trimmed V and J ends, which lost 3 bases and 4 bases, there was a span of 3 bases. This CDR3 has 11 residues. Germline loops: CDR1 MDHEN, CDR2 SYDVKM. This clonotype has just a few counts. Its specificity is unknown. The use of a sample-barcoded 5' primer and a J-beta primer mix characterized a second PCR of roughly 6 to 11 cycles. TCRdb redid the calling of the 5' RACE reads with MiXCR, one entry per CDR3 protein. The data show approximately 1.5 million distinct CDR3 sequences, 35% to 45% seen once. The sequencing sample was made of blood. This chain uses TRBV28 with TRBJ1-1, with no clear D. This clonotype was obtained from a woman between 18 and 30 years old in good health. The CDR3 nucleotides are TGTGCCAGCAGTTTTACCACTGAAGCTTTCTTT. Translating gives CASSFTTEAFF.